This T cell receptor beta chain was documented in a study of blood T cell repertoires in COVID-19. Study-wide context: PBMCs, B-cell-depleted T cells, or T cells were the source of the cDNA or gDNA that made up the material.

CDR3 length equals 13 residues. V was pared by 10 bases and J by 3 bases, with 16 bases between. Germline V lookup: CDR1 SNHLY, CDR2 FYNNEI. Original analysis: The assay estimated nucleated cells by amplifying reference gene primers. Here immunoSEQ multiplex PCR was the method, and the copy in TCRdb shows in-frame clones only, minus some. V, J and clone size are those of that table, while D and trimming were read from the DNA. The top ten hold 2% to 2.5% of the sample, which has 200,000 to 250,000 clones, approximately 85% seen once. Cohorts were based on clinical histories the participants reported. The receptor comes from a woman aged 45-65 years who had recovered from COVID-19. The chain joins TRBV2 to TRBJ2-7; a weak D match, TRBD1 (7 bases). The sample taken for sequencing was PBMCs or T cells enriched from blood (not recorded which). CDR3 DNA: TGTGCCACCAAGAGCAGGGGGGACTACGAGCAGTACTTC. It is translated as CATKSRGDYEQYF.